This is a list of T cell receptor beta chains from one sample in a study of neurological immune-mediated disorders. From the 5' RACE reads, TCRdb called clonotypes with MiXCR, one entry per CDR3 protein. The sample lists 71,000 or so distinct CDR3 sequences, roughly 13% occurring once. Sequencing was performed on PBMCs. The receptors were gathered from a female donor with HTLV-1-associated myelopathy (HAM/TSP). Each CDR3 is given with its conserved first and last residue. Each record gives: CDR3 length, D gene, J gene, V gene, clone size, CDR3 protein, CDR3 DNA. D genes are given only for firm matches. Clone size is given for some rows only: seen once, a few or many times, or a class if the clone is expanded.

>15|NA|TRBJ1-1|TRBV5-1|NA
CASSPAVGMNTEAFF
TGCGCCAGCAGCCCGGCGGTCGGAATGAACACTGAAGCTTTCTTT
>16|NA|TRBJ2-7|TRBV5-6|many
CASRETPRGAEGEQYF
TGTGCCAGCAGAGAAACACCAAGAGGGGCAGAGGGAGAGCAGTACTTC
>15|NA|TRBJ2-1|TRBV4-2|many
CASSQGSWGANEQFF
TGTGCCAGCAGCCAAGGTTCGTGGGGGGCCAATGAGCAGTTCTTC
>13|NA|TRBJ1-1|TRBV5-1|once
CASIGQTITEAFF
TGCGCCAGTATAGGACAGACGATCACTGAAGCTTTCTTT
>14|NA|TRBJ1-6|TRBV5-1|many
CASSSGHANSPLHF
TGCGCCAGCAGCTCGGGACACGCAAATTCACCCCTCCACTTT
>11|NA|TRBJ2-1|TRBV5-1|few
CASSLENEQFF
TGCGCCAGCAGCTTGGAGAATGAGCAGTTCTTC
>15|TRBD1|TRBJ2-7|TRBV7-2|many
CASSLEPGGRYEQYF
TGTGCCAGCAGCTTAGAGCCAGGGGGTCGGTACGAGCAGTACTTC
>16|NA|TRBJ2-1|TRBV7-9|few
CASSLLPGHTYNEQFF
TGTGCCAGCAGCTTACTACCGGGACATACCTACAATGAGCAGTTCTTC
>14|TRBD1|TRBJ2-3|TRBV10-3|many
CAISKTGPADTQYF
TGTGCCATCTCTAAGACAGGGCCGGCCGATACGCAGTATTTT
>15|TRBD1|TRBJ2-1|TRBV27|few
CASSLSGTGGDEQFF
TGTGCCAGCAGTTTATCGGGGACAGGGGGGGATGAGCAGTTCTTC
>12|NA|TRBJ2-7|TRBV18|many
CASSTGFYEQYF
TGTGCCAGCTCAACAGGGTTTTACGAGCAGTACTTC
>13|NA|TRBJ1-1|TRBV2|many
CASSDRLNTEAFF
TGTGCCAGCAGTGACAGGTTGAACACTGAAGCTTTCTTT
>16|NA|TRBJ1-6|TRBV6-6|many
CASSPGVGIDGSPLHF
TGTGCCAGCAGTCCCGGGGTGGGAATAGACGGTTCACCCCTCCACTTT
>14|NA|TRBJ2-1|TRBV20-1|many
CSVLRDFQRNEQFF
TGCAGTGTACTCCGGGACTTTCAACGCAATGAGCAGTTCTTC
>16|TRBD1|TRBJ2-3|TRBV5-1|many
CASSSSTGLRTDTQYF
TGCGCCAGCAGCTCCTCGACAGGGCTTCGCACAGATACGCAGTATTTT
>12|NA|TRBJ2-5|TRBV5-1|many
CASSPGKETQYF
TGCGCCAGCAGCCCGGGGAAAGAGACCCAGTACTTC
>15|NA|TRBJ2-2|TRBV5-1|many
CASMVLDSNTGELFF
TGCGCCAGCATGGTCCTCGACAGTAACACCGGGGAGCTGTTTTTT
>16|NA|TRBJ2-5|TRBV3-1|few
CASSQDTAGGSQTQYF
TGTGCCAGCAGCCAAGATACAGCGGGCGGTAGCCAGACCCAGTACTTC
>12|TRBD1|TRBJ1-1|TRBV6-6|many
CASSYLDREAFF
TGTGCCAGCAGTTACTTGGACAGGGAAGCTTTCTTT
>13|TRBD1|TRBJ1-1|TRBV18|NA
CGSSPEQGTEAFF
TGTGGCAGCTCACCAGAACAGGGGACTGAAGCTTTCTTT
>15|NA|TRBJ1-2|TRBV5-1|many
CASSLGQTTNYGYTF
TGCGCCAGCAGCTTGGGACAGACCACTAACTATGGCTACACCTTC
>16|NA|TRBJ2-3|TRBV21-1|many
CASSKSNRGLPDTQYF
TGTGCCAGCAGCAAATCCAACAGGGGGCTCCCAGATACGCAGTATTTT
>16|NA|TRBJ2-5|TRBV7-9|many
CASSLQGDREQETQYF
TGTGCCAGCAGCTTACAGGGAGACAGAGAACAAGAGACCCAGTACTTC
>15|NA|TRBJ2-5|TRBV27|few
CASSFDRRGIETQYF
TGTGCCAGCAGTTTCGACAGGAGAGGAATCGAGACCCAGTACTTC
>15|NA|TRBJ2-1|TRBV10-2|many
CASSESGWGVNEQFF
TGCGCCAGCAGTGAGTCCGGCTGGGGGGTGAATGAGCAGTTCTTC
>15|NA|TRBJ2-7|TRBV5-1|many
CASSSGTTVRYEQYF
TGCGCCAGCAGTTCCGGAACAACCGTACGCTACGAGCAGTACTTC
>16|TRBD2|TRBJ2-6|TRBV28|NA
CASTTPGGTGANVLTF
TGTGCCAGCACCACGCCGGGGGGTACTGGGGCCAACGTCCTGACTTTC
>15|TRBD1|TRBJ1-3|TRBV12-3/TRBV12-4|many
CASSRTGNSGNTIYF
TGTGCCAGCAGTAGGACAGGGAACTCTGGAAACACCATATATTTT
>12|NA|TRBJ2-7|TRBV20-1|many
CSVPRNYYEQYF
TGCAGTGTTCCCCGGAATTATTACGAGCAGTACTTC
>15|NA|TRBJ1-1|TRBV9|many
CASSVAAGMSTEAFF
TGTGCCAGCAGCGTAGCTGCGGGTATGAGCACTGAAGCTTTCTTT
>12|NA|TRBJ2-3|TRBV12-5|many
CASGLGEDTQYF
TGTGCTAGTGGTTTGGGTGAAGATACGCAGTATTTT
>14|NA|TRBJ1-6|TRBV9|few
CASSAGGANSPLHF
TGTGCCAGCAGCGCCGGGGGAGCCAATTCACCCCTCCACTTT
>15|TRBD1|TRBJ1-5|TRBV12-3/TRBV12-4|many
CASSSLNRGLQPQHF
TGTGCCAGCAGTTCACTTAACAGGGGGCTTCAGCCCCAGCATTTT
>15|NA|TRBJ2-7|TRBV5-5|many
CATSRGRTSFYEQYF
TGTGCCACCTCACGGGGCAGGACTTCATTCTACGAGCAGTACTTC
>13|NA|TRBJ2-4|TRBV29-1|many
CSVGGFGYGIQYF
TGCAGCGTTGGGGGCTTTGGGTATGGCATTCAGTACTTC
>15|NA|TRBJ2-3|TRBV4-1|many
CASSHSFGGTDTQYF
TGCGCCAGCAGCCATAGCTTTGGAGGAACAGATACGCAGTATTTT
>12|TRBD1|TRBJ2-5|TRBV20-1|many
CSGRQGEETQYF
TGCAGCGGTAGACAGGGGGAAGAGACCCAGTACTTC